Described below is a single TCR beta chain sequence and its context. Its antigen is undetermined. In TCRdb, the 5' RACE reads were re-called with MiXCR into one record per CDR3 protein. Among about 440,000 distinct CDR3 sequences listed, approximately 17% were seen once. This sample was taken from a study of CD8 T cells in ankylosing spondylitis. Broader study findings: Matched ankylosing spondylitis synovial fluid reportedly showed significant enrichment of disease-linked clones. For ankylosing spondylitis blood, a TCR beta motif of under ten highly homologous variants appeared characteristic.

With 7 bases removed from V and 4 bases from J, the gap between germline ends came to 16 bases. The CDR3 covers 14 residues. Germline V CDR1 and CDR2: MDHEN, SYDVKM. The sequence was obtained from a male donor with ankylosing spondylitis. The sequenced material came from blood, either unsorted or a sorted T cell fraction (not recorded which). The V gene is TRBV28, the J gene TRBJ2-5; D could derive from TRBD1 or TRBD2 (6 bases each). The CDR3 DNA reads TGTGCCAGCACCCCAGGGGTCGGGGGAGAGACCCAGTACTTC. Residues: CASTPGVGGETQYF.